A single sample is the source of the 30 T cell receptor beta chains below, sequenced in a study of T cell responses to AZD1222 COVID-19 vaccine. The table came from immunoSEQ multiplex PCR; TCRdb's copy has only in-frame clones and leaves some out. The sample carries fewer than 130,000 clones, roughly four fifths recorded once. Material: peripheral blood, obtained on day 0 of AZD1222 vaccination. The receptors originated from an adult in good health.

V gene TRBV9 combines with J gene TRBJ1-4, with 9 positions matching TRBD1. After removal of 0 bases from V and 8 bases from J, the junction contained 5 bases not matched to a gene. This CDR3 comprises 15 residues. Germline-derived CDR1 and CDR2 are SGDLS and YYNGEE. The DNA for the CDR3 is TGTGCCAGCAGCGTAGCGGGACAGGGCGTCGAAAAACTGTTTTTT. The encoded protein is CASSVAGQGVEKLFF.

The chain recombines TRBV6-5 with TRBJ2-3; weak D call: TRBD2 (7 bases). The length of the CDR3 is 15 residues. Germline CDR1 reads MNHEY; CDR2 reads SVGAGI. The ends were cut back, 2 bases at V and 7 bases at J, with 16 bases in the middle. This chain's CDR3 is CASSYKGGGRYTQYF. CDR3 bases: TGTGCCAGCAGTTACAAGGGGGGGGGCCGTTATACGCAGTATTTT.

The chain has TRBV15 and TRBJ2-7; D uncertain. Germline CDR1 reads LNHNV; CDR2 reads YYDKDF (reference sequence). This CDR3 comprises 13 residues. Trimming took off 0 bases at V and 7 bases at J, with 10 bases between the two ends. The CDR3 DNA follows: TGTGCCACCAGCAGAGATCTAGGGTGGGAGCAGTACTTC. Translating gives CATSRDLGWEQYF.

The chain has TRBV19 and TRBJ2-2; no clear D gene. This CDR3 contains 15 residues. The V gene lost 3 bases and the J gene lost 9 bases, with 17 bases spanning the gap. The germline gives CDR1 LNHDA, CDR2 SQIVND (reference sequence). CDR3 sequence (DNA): TGTGCCAGTAGTATTTGGAACAGCCCAATCAGGGAGCTGTTTTTT. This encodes CASSIWNSPIRELFF.

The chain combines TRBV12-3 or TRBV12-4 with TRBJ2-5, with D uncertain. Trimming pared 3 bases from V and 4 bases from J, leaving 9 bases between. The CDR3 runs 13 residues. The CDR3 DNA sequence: TGTGCCAGCAGTTTTGCACTGAGAGAGACCCAGTACTTC. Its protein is CASSFALRETQYF.

Here the CDR3 reads CASSTGTVYGGYSGANVLTF. The CDR3 coding sequence is TGTGCCAGCAGCACAGGGACAGTCTATGGCGGCTACTCTGGGGCCAACGTCCTGACTTTC. The chain carries TRBV3-1 (or the pseudogene TRBV3-2) and TRBJ2-6; 7 bases agree with TRBD1. Germline CDR1 is LGHDT and CDR2 is YNNKEL (reference sequence). V was pared by 5 bases and J by 0 bases, with 16 bases of the junction left unmatched. The CDR3 has 20 residues.

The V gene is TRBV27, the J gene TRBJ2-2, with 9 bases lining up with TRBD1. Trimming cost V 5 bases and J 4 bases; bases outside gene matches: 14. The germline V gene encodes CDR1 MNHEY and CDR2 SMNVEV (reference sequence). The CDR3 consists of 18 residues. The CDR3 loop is CASSRDRDRVKSTGELFF. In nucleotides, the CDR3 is TGTGCCAGCAGTAGAGACCGGGACAGGGTAAAGAGCACCGGGGAGCTGTTTTTT.

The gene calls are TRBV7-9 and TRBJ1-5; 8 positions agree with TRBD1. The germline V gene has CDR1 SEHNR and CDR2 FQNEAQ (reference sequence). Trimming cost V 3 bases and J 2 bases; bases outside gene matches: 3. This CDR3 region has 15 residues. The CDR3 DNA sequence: TGTGCCAGCAGCTTTGCAGGGGGCGGCAATCAGCCCCAGCATTTT. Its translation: CASSFAGGGNQPQHF.

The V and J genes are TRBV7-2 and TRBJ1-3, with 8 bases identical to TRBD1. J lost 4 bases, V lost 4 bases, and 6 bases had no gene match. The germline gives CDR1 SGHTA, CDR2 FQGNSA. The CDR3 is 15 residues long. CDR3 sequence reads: CASSSSGQVGNTIYF. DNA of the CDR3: TGTGCCAGCAGCTCCTCGGGACAGGTCGGAAACACCATATATTTT.

CDR3 region: CSVERVGVVRTQYF. The DNA for the CDR3 is TGCAGCGTTGAGAGAGTCGGGGTAGTGCGGACCCAGTACTTC. V and J are TRBV29-1 and TRBJ2-5; TRBD2 is a possible D gene (5 bases). The length of the CDR3 is 14 residues. Germline-derived CDR1 and CDR2 are SQVTM and ANQGSEA. V lost 3 bases, J lost 7 bases, and 18 bases lay in between.

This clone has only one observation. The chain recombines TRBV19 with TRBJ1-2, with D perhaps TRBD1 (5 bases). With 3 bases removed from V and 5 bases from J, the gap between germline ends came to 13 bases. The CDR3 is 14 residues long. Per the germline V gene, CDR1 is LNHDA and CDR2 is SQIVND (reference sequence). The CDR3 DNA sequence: TGTGCCAGTAGTATCAGGACCCCAGGGTATGGCTACACCTTC. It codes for CASSIRTPGYGYTF.

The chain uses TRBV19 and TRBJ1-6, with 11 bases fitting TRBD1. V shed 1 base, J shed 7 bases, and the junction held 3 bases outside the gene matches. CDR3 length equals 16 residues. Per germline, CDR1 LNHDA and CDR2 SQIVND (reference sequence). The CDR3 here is CASSIAGTGGNSPLHF. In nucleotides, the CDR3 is TGTGCCAGTAGTATAGCCGGGACAGGGGGAAATTCACCCCTCCACTTT.

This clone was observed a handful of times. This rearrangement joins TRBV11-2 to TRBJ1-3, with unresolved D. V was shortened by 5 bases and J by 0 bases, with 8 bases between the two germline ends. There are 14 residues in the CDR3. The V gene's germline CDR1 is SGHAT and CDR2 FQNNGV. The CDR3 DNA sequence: TGTGCCAGCAGCCGCGATTTCTCTGGAAACACCATATATTTT. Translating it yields CASSRDFSGNTIYF. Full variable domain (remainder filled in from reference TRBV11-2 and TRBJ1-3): EAGVAQSPRYKIIEKRQSVAFWCNPISGHATLYWYQQILGQGPKLLIQFQNNGVVDDSQLPKDRFSAERLKGVDSTLKIQPAKLEDSAVYLCASSRDFSGNTIYFGEGSWLTVV.

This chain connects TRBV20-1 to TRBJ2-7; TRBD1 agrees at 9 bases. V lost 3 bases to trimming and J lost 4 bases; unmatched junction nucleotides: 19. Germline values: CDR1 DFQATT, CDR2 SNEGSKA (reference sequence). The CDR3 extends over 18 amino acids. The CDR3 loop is CSASDRTGVLSSRYEQYF. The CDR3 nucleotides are TGCAGTGCTAGTGATCGGACAGGGGTGCTATCCTCACGGTACGAGCAGTACTTC.

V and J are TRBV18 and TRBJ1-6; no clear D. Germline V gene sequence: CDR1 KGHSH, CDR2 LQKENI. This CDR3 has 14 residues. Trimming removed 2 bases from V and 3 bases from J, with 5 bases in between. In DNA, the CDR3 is TGTGCCAGCTCACCAAAGGGCTATAATTCACCCCTCCACTTT. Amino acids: CASSPKGYNSPLHF. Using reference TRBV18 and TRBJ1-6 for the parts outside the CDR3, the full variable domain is NAGVMQNPRHLVRRRGQEARLRCSPMKGHSHVYWYRQLPEEGLKFMVYLQKENIIDESGMPKERFSAEFPKEGPSILRIQQVVRGDSAAYFCASSPKGYNSPLHFGNGTRLTVT.

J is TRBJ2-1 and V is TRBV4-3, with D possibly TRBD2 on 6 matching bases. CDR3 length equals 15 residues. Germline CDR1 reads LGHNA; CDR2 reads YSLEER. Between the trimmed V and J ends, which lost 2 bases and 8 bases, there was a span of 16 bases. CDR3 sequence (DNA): TGCGCCAGCAGCCAATTCAGGGACCAGCGGGATGAGCAGTTCTTC. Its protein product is CASSQFRDQRDEQFF.

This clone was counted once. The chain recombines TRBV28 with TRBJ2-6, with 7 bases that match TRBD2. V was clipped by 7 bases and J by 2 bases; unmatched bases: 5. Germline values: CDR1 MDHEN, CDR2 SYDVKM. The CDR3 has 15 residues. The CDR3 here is CASTMGGTGANVLTF. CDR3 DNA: TGTGCCAGCACCATGGGGGGGACTGGGGCCAACGTCCTGACTTTC.

CDR3 bases: TGTGCCAGCAGCTTGAGGGGGCAGAGGGAAGCTTTCTTT. It specifies CASSLRGQREAFF. The chain joins TRBV5-5 to TRBJ1-1; 7 bases fit TRBD1. Trimming took 1 base from V and 8 from J; bases not matched to a gene: 5. The CDR3 has 13 amino acids. Germline values: CDR1 SGHKS, CDR2 YYEKEE (reference sequence).

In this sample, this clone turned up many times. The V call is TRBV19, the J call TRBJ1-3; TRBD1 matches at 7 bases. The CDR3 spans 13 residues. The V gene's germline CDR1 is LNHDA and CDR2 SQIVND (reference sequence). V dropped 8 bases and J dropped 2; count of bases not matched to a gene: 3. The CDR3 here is CASDDRAGNTIYF. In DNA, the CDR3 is TGTGCCAGTGACGACAGGGCTGGAAACACCATATATTTT.

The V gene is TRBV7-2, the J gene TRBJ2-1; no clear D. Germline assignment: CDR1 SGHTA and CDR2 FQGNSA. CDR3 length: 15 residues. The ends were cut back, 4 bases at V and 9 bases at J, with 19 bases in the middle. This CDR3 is CASSSPPPSNGEQFF. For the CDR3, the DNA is TGTGCCAGCAGCTCCCCCCCACCCAGTAACGGTGAGCAGTTCTTC.

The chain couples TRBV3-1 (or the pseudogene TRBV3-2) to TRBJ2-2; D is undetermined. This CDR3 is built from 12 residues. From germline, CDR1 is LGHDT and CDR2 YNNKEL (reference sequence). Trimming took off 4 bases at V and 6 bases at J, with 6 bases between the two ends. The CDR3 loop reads CASSRDPGELFF. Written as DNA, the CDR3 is TGTGCCAGCAGCCGGGATCCCGGGGAGCTGTTTTTT.

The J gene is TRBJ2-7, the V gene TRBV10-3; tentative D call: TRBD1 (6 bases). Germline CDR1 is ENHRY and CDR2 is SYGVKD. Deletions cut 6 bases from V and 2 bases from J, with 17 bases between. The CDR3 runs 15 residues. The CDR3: CAISDMGQVAYEQYF. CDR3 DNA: TGTGCCATCAGCGATATGGGACAAGTGGCCTACGAGCAGTACTTC.

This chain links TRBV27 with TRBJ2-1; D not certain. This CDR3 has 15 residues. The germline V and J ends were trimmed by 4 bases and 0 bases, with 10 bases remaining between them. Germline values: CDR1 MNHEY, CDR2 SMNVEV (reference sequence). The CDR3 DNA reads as TGTGCCAGCAGTTCCTCTAGTAGCTCCTACAATGAGCAGTTCTTC. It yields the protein CASSSSSSSYNEQFF.

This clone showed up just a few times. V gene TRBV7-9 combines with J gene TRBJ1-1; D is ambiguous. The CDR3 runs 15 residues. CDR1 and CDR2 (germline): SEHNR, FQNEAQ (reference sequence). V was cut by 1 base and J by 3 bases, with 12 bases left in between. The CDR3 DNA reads TGTGCCAGCAGCTTAGTGGATAGGGTCGACACTGAAGCTTTCTTT. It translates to CASSLVDRVDTEAFF.

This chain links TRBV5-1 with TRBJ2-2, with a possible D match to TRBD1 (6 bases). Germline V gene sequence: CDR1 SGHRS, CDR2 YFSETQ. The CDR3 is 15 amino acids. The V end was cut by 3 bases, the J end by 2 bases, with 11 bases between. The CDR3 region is CASSWTVSNTGELFF. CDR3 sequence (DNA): TGCGCCAGCAGCTGGACAGTCTCTAACACCGGGGAGCTGTTTTTT.

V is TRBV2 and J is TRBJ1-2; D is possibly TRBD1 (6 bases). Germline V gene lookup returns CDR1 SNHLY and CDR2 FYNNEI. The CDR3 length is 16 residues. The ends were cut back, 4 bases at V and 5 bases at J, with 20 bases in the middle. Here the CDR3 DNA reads TGTGCCAGCAGTGTACTAACTTTGGGGGCTGGGTATGGCTACACCTTC. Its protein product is CASSVLTLGAGYGYTF.

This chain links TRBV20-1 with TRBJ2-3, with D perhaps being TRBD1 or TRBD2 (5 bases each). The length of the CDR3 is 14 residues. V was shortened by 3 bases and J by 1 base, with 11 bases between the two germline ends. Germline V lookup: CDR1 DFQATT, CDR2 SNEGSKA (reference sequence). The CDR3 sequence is CSASSTGRTDTQYF. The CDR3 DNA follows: TGCAGTGCTAGTAGTACGGGACGCACAGATACGCAGTATTTT.

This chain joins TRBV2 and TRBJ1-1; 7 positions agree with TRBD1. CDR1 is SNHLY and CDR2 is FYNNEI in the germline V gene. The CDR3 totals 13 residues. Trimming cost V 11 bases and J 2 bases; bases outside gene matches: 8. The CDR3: CARRDRVNTEAFF. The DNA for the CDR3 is TGTGCCCGCCGGGACAGAGTTAACACTGAAGCTTTCTTT.

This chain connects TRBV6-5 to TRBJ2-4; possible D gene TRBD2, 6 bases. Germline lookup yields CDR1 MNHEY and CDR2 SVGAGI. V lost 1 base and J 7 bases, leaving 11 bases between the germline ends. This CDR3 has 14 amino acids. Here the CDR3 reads CASSYYPGRNIQYF. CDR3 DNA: TGTGCCAGCAGTTACTATCCAGGGAGGAACATTCAGTACTTC.

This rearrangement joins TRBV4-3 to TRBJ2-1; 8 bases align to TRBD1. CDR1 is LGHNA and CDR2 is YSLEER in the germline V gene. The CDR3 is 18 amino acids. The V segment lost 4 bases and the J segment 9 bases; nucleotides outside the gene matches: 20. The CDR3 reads CASSPQRGQVGNGGEQFF. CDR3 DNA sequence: TGCGCCAGCAGCCCCCAACGGGGACAGGTGGGTAACGGAGGTGAGCAGTTCTTC.